The clone carrying this T cell receptor beta chain is labeled as medium-sized. The antigen is not known. This entry comes from a study of metastatic and nonmetastatic thyroid tumors. Study background: Repertoire comparisons spanned blood and tumor or nodule tissue from malignant and benign thyroid patients.

With 5 bases clipped from V and 6 bases from J, the junction kept 5 bases outside the gene matches. The CDR3 runs to 14 residues. Germline V CDR1 and CDR2: SEHNR, FQNEAQ (reference sequence). In the study's own analysis: Building a distant-metastasis classifier for papillary thyroid cancer drew on CDR3 differences across clinicopathological groups. TCRdb reanalyzed the PCR reads via MiXCR. The V and J calls follow TCRdb's processing rather than the paper's. In the table there are fewer than 40,000 clones, roughly 33% of which are singletons. Study-level findings and limits: It was reportedly found that TCR beta diversity was significantly higher in malignant thyroid tumors than in benign nodules, a difference seen in both blood and tumor samples.

Before thyroid surgery, none of the patients had received any treatment. The sequence was collected from a female donor with papillary thyroid cancer or a benign thyroid nodule (not recorded which). Some clones in this sample may be carry-over from other donors' samples. The chain carries TRBV7-9 and TRBJ2-1; 9 nucleotides match TRBD2. The specimen sequenced was tumor tissue. DNA for the CDR3: TGTGCCAGCAGCGCCGGGACTAGCAGCAATGAGCAGTTCTTC. It codes for CASSAGTSSNEQFF.